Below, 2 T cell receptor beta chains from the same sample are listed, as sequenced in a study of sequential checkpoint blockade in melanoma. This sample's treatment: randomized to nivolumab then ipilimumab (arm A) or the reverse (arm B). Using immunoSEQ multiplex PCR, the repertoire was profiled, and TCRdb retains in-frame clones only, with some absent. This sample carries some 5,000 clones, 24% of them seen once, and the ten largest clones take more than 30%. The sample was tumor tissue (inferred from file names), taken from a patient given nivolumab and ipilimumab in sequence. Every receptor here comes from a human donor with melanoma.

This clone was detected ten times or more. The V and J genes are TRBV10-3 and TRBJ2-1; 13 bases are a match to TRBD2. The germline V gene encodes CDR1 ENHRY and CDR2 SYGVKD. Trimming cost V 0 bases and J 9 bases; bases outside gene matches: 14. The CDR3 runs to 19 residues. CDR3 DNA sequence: TGTGCCATCAGTGAGTCACAGGAGGGACTAGCGGGACCTAAAGTTGAGCAGTTCTTC. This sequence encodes CAISESQEGLAGPKVEQFF.

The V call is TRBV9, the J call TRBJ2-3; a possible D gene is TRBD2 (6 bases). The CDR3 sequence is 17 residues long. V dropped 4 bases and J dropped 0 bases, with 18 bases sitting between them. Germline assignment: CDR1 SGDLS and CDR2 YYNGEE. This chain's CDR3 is CASSSPRVSGSTDTQYF. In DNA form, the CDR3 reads TGTGCCAGCAGCTCCCCTAGGGTTAGCGGAAGCACAGATACGCAGTATTTT.